This T cell receptor beta chain comes out of a study of regulatory T cells in long-lasting Graves disease. The sample's time point: newly diagnosed GD, antithyroid drugs for less than 3 months. RNA extracted from PBMCs served as the sequencing template. Relying on iRepertoire HTBI primers and Arm-PCR of CDR3 regions, the team built TCR beta libraries. TCRdb re-derived calls from the multiplex PCR reads in MiXCR, one entry per CDR3 protein. The sample includes 560,000 or so distinct CDR3 sequences, 15% to 20% of them seen just once. The CDR3 contains 18 residues. CDR1 is MNHEY and CDR2 is SMNVEV in the germline V gene (reference sequence). The J segment lost 7 bases and the V segment lost 3 bases, leaving 16 bases of the junction unmatched. These data were also reused for a study on T cells in Graves' hyperthyroidism and ophthalmopathy.

This clonotype was obtained from a young man with Graves disease. The rearrangement uses TRBV27 and TRBJ2-2, with TRBD2 matching over 8 bases. The sample in question was peripheral blood mononuclear cells (PBMCs), obtained at new diagnosis, from a patient treated with antithyroid drugs. The CDR3 loop is CASSFNSGGAELGGELFF. CDR3 bases: TGTGCCAGCAGTTTTAATTCCGGGGGGGCCGAGTTGGGCGGGGAGCTGTTTTTT.